The rows below give T cell receptor beta chains drawn from one sample of a study of cytomegalovirus exposure and HLA in healthy donors. Assay used: immunoSEQ multiplex PCR; TCRdb lists only in-frame clones, some missing. Of approximately 100,000 clones listed, around 62% were seen once; the top ten hold around 4%. The specimen was PBMCs. These receptors were obtained from a young man in good health and CMV-seropositive. CDR3s include the opening cysteine and the closing phenylalanine or tryptophan. The D gene is left open where the match is weak. Clone size is given for some rows only: seen once, a few or many times, or a class if the clone is expanded.

TRBV7-3	NA	NA	TRBJ2-3	14	CASSTGNWGDTQYF	TGTGCCAGCAGCACCGGGAACTGGGGAGATACGCAGTATTTT
TRBV4-2	NA	NA	TRBJ1-3	17	CASSQAYRVHYGNTIYF	TGTGCCAGCAGCCAAGCATACAGGGTGCATTATGGAAACACCATATATTTT
TRBV9	NA	NA	TRBJ2-3	14	CASSVVGVGDTQYF	TGTGCCAGCAGCGTAGTAGGGGTAGGCGATACGCAGTATTTT
TRBV7-2	NA	NA	TRBJ2-7	11	CASSLGLEQYF	TGTGCCAGCAGCCTCGGTTTGGAGCAGTACTTC
TRBV4-2	TRBD1	NA	TRBJ1-4	15	CASSQDLGGVEKLFF	TGTGCCAGCAGCCAAGATTTAGGGGGCGTTGAAAAACTGTTTTTT
TRBV19	NA	few	TRBJ1-5	15	CASTTIGPGNQPQHF	TGTGCCAGTACCACAATCGGTCCCGGGAATCAGCCCCAGCATTTT
TRBV7-8	NA	few	TRBJ2-5	13	CASSPSREETQYF	TGTGCCAGCAGCCCCTCGAGGGAAGAGACCCAGTACTTC
TRBV19	TRBD1	few	TRBJ1-6	12	CATGTGVSPLHF	TGTGCCACCGGGACAGGGGTTTCACCCCTCCACTTT
TRBV2	TRBD1	few	TRBJ1-2	15	CASTGRTGGWLGYTF	TGTGCCAGCACCGGAAGGACAGGGGGCTGGCTGGGCTACACCTTC
TRBV9	NA	NA	TRBJ2-3	13	CASSEQVWDTQYF	TGTGCCAGCAGCGAACAGGTGTGGGATACGCAGTATTTT
TRBV15	NA	NA	TRBJ2-6	16	CATSVGTDSGANVLTF	TGTGCCACCAGCGTCGGGACTGACTCTGGGGCCAACGTCCTGACTTTC
TRBV5-1	TRBD1	NA	TRBJ2-2	14	CASSTGQHTGELFF	TGCGCCAGCAGCACGGGACAGCACACCGGGGAGCTGTTTTTT
TRBV5-1	TRBD1	NA	TRBJ1-1	14	CASSTRTGNTEAFF	TGCGCCAGCAGCACAAGGACAGGGAACACTGAAGCTTTCTTT
TRBV19	NA	NA	TRBJ1-2	14	CASSSGIRDYGYTF	TGTGCCAGTAGTAGCGGGATTCGGGACTATGGCTACACCTTC
TRBV5-1	TRBD1	few	TRBJ1-2	14	CASSSTGASYGYTF	TGCGCCAGCAGCTCGACAGGGGCGAGCTATGGCTACACCTTC
TRBV4-2	TRBD1	NA	TRBJ2-7	16	CASSQEPGQGAYEQYF	TGTGCCAGCAGCCAAGAGCCGGGACAGGGAGCCTACGAGCAGTACTTC
TRBV7-8	NA	NA	TRBJ1-5	16	CASSQQGLASNQPQHF	TGTGCCAGCAGCCAGCAGGGGCTCGCTAGCAATCAGCCCCAGCATTTT
TRBV6-5	TRBD2	few	TRBJ2-2	14	CATLAGEGTGELFF	TGTGCCACCTTAGCGGGGGAGGGCACCGGGGAGCTGTTTTTT
TRBV7-8	TRBD1	NA	TRBJ1-2	15	CASSPLWTGTYGYTF	TGTGCCAGCAGCCCCCTATGGACAGGGACCTATGGCTACACCTTC
TRBV5-1	TRBD1	few	TRBJ2-7	15	CASSLAGTDSYEQYF	TGCGCCAGCAGCTTGGCCGGGACAGACTCCTACGAGCAGTACTTC
TRBV6-1	TRBD1	NA	TRBJ1-2	18	CASSGTGVWGSGKNGYTF	TGTGCCAGCAGTGGGACAGGAGTGTGGGGTTCGGGGAAAAACGGCTACACCTTC
TRBV7-9	NA	NA	TRBJ1-2	15	CASRSGGGSNYGYTF	TGTGCCAGCAGGTCAGGCGGGGGGTCTAACTATGGCTACACCTTC
TRBV5-1	TRBD1	NA	TRBJ1-4	16	CASSLGTGGSFEKLFF	TGCGCCAGCAGCCTTGGGACAGGGGGTTCTTTTGAAAAACTGTTTTTT
TRBV11-3	NA	NA	TRBJ1-1	15	CASSPGWGPNTEAFF	TGTGCCAGCAGCCCCGGCTGGGGGCCGAACACTGAAGCTTTCTTT
TRBV6-5	NA	NA	TRBJ2-7	14	CASSYSWRAGEQYF	TGTGCCAGCAGTTACTCGTGGAGGGCGGGGGAGCAGTACTTC
TRBV5-4	TRBD2	few	TRBJ2-2	15	CASSPSGDRGGELFF	TGTGCCAGCAGCCCTAGCGGGGATCGGGGCGGGGAGCTGTTTTTT
TRBV29-1	TRBD2	NA	TRBJ2-1	14	CSVDAGLHGDEQFF	TGCAGCGTAGATGCGGGACTACACGGCGATGAGCAGTTCTTC
TRBV4-1	TRBD2	NA	TRBJ2-7	16	CASSQGTSGGTYEQYF	TGCGCCAGCAGCCAAGGGACTAGCGGGGGGACCTACGAGCAGTACTTC
TRBV9	TRBD1	NA	TRBJ1-1	15	CASSDLGTANTEAFF	TGTGCCAGCAGCGACCTCGGGACAGCGAACACTGAAGCTTTCTTT
TRBV6-5	TRBD1	NA	TRBJ1-2	16	CASSYIQGDSFYGYTF	TGTGCCAGCAGTTACATACAGGGGGATTCCTTCTATGGCTACACCTTC
TRBV5-1	NA	NA	TRBJ2-7	14	CASSLAASSYEQYF	TGCGCCAGCAGCTTGGCTGCCAGCTCCTACGAGCAGTACTTC
TRBV25-1	TRBD1	NA	TRBJ1-2	13	CASSLDRGTGYTF	TGTGCCAGCAGTTTAGACAGGGGTACGGGCTACACCTTC
TRBV5-1	NA	NA	TRBJ1-1	14	CASRRQLADTEAFF	TGCGCCAGCAGGAGACAGCTTGCAGACACTGAAGCTTTCTTT
TRBV7-9	TRBD1	NA	TRBJ1-3	16	CASSFDRGLLGNTIYF	TGTGCCAGCAGCTTTGACAGGGGGCTTCTTGGAAACACCATATATTTT
TRBV6-1	TRBD1	NA	TRBJ1-2	15	CASSEDPGGSYGYTF	TGTGCCAGCAGTGAAGACCCAGGGGGCAGCTATGGCTACACCTTC
TRBV7-8	NA	few	TRBJ2-3	15	CASSLVSSPADTQYF	TGTGCCAGCAGCCTAGTGAGTAGCCCCGCAGATACGCAGTATTTT
TRBV5-6	NA	NA	TRBJ2-5	13	CASSLDRAETQYF	TGTGCCAGCAGCTTGGACAGGGCAGAGACCCAGTACTTC
TRBV4-1	NA	NA	TRBJ1-3	17	CASSQFDSHLTGNTIYF	TGCGCCAGCAGCCAATTTGACAGCCACTTAACTGGAAACACCATATATTTT
TRBV6-1	NA	NA	TRBJ1-6	13	CASKGGGSSPLHF	TGTGCCAGCAAAGGGGGAGGGAGTTCACCCCTCCACTTT
TRBV11-2	NA	few	TRBJ1-2	12	CASSSSGYGYTF	TGTGCCAGCAGCTCGTCCGGGTATGGCTACACCTTC
TRBV19	TRBD2	NA	TRBJ2-2	16	CASHLGVAGYTGELFF	TGTGCCAGCCACCTTGGGGTAGCGGGATACACCGGGGAGCTGTTTTTT
TRBV19	TRBD1	NA	TRBJ1-2	13	CASSIGQDYGYTF	TGTGCCAGTAGTATCGGACAGGACTATGGCTACACCTTC
TRBV30	NA	NA	TRBJ1-2	13	CAWRDLERYGYTF	TGTGCCTGGAGGGATTTGGAGCGATATGGCTACACCTTC
TRBV6-5	TRBD2	NA	TRBJ2-1	15	CASRAVAGGPNEQFF	TGTGCCAGCAGGGCGGTAGCGGGGGGACCAAATGAGCAGTTCTTC
TRBV7-8	NA	NA	TRBJ2-5	15	CASSLALRGMETQYF	TGTGCCAGCAGCTTAGCGCTTCGGGGGATGGAGACCCAGTACTTC
TRBV14	NA	NA	TRBJ2-3	16	CASSPRAPVRTDTQYF	TGTGCCAGCAGCCCCAGGGCCCCCGTCCGCACAGATACGCAGTATTTT
TRBV7-3	TRBD2	NA	TRBJ2-3	12	CASGAGRDTQYF	TGTGCCAGCGGGGCCGGGAGGGATACGCAGTATTTT